What follows are 21 T cell receptor beta chains derived from one specimen sequenced in a study of cytomegalovirus exposure and HLA in healthy donors. Vbeta (60) and Jbeta (13) primers were used in the PCR. This table comes from immunoSEQ multiplex PCR, and its TCRdb copy is limited to in-frame clones, with some not included. The sample comprises about 170,000 clones, roughly three quarters of which are singletons, and approximately 7.1% rests with the top ten. The sample was PBMCs. All receptors come from a man aged 35 to 55 in good health and CMV-seropositive.

The chain combines TRBV9 with TRBJ1-6, with D perhaps TRBD1 (5 bases). This CDR3 has 17 amino acids. Trimming stripped 4 bases from V and 6 bases from J, with 20 bases between. The germline CDR1 and CDR2 sequences are SGDLS and YYNGEE. Here the CDR3 reads CASSSASRGRGNSPLHF. The CDR3 DNA reads as TGTGCCAGCAGCTCAGCCTCGCGGGGAAGGGGTAATTCACCCCTCCACTTT.

The chain couples TRBV2 to TRBJ2-5; D may be TRBD2 (6 bases). The CDR3 sequence is 13 residues long. V gave up 6 bases and J gave up 1 base, with 9 bases separating them. Germline CDR1 and CDR2: SNHLY and FYNNEI. The CDR3 loop is CASRMTSQETQYF. CDR3 in DNA: TGTGCCAGCAGGATGACTAGCCAAGAGACCCAGTACTTC.

This clone was counted a single time. The J gene is TRBJ1-6, the V gene TRBV18, with 11 positions matching TRBD1. Germline lookup yields CDR1 KGHSH and CDR2 LQKENI. J gave up 6 bases and V 8 bases, and 6 bases lay outside the gene matches. CDR3 length equals 15 residues. The CDR3 protein is CASRKGTGGNSPLHF. CDR3 sequence (DNA): TGTGCCAGCCGAAAAGGGACAGGGGGTAATTCACCCCTCCACTTT.

This clone showed up just a few times. The J gene is TRBJ1-1, the V gene TRBV5-4; a possible D gene is TRBD1 (5 bases). Per germline, CDR1 SGHNT and CDR2 YYREEE (reference sequence). The CDR3 loop spans 16 amino acids. Trimming shortened V by 0 bases and J by 3 bases, and 15 bases separated the two germline ends. The CDR3 loop reads CASSLGQGKIDTEAFF. The DNA of the CDR3 is TGTGCCAGCAGCTTGGGGCAGGGTAAGATTGACACTGAAGCTTTCTTT.

The V and J genes are TRBV16 and TRBJ1-1, with D possibly TRBD1 on 6 matching bases. The CDR3 loop spans 15 amino acids. V lost 1 base, J lost 3 bases, and 12 bases lay in between. Germline-derived CDR1 and CDR2 are KGHSY and FQNENV. The DNA of the CDR3 is TGTGCCAGCAGCCAATATAACAGGGTGGACACTGAAGCTTTCTTT. This gives the protein CASSQYNRVDTEAFF.

The J gene is TRBJ1-3, the V gene TRBV7-3; a weak D match, TRBD1 (5 bases). CDR1 is SGHTA, CDR2 FQGTGA, per germline. Trimming took 2 bases from V and 3 from J, leaving 8 bases between them. The CDR3 is 14 amino acids. CDR3 residues: CASSLSGFGNTIYF. The CDR3 DNA is TGTGCCAGCAGCTTATCAGGGTTTGGAAACACCATATATTTT.

V usage is TRBV4-1 and J usage is TRBJ2-5, with D possibly TRBD2 on 6 matching bases. The germline V gene encodes CDR1 MGHRA and CDR2 YSYEKL. Trimming removed 1 base at V and 5 bases at J, with 11 bases between. CDR3 length equals 14 residues. The CDR3 region has the DNA TGCGCCAGCAGCCAAGTCGGGGGAAGGGAGACCCAGTACTTC. Its translation: CASSQVGGRETQYF.

The CDR3 here is CASSIIGLAVNTGELFF. In nucleotides, the CDR3 is TGTGCCAGTAGTATAATAGGACTAGCGGTAAACACCGGGGAGCTGTTTTTT. The chain couples TRBV19 to TRBJ2-2, with 10 nucleotides matching TRBD2. The V gene's germline CDR1 is LNHDA and CDR2 SQIVND (reference sequence). The ends lost 2 bases at V and 2 bases at J; junction bases unmatched: 5. The CDR3 covers 17 residues.

This clone was observed a few times. The chain recombines TRBV18 with TRBJ2-6; the D is unclear. The germline V gene has CDR1 KGHSH and CDR2 LQKENI. The CDR3 has 15 amino acids. The V end was cut by 4 bases, the J end by 1 base, with 8 bases between. The CDR3 region has the DNA TGTGCCAGCTCACAGAGTCTTTCTGGGGCCAACGTCCTGACTTTC. Translated, it gives CASSQSLSGANVLTF.

The chain couples TRBV7-9 to TRBJ2-1; TRBD1 matches at 9 bases. V lost 0 bases, J lost 7 bases, and 7 bases stayed unmatched. The CDR3 consists of 16 residues. Germline CDR1 reads SEHNR; CDR2 reads FQNEAQ (reference sequence). This chain's CDR3 is CASSLAGTGYLNEQFF. The DNA for the CDR3 is TGTGCCAGCAGCTTAGCCGGGACAGGGTACTTGAATGAGCAGTTCTTC.

As regards this clone: Mismatch with germline at one junction end may stem from a read error. The chain carries TRBV7-7 and TRBJ2-2; a weak D match, TRBD2 (5 bases). Germline-derived CDR1 and CDR2 are SSHAT and FNYEAQ (reference sequence). The CDR3 is made up of 17 amino acids. Written as DNA, the CDR3 is TGTGCTAGCAGCTTAGCCGGGAACCTTGCCATCACCGGGGAGCTGTTTTTT. Its protein product is CASSLAGNLAITGELFF. Full variable domain (missing parts from reference TRBV7-7 and TRBJ2-2): GAGVSQSPRYKVTKRGQDVTLRCDPISSHATLYWYQQALGQGPEFLTYFNYEAQPDKSGLPSDRFSAERPEGSISTLTIQRTEQRDSAMYRCASSLAGNLAITGELFFGEGSRLTVL.

V is TRBV4-3 and J is TRBJ2-3; D unclear. The ends were cut back, 0 bases at V and 2 bases at J, with 9 bases in the middle. The CDR3 is made up of 15 amino acids. CDR1 and CDR2 from the germline V gene are LGHNA and YSLEER. CDR3 nucleotide sequence: TGCGCCAGCAGCCAAGAATCGTGGGCCACAGATACGCAGTATTTT. Its protein is CASSQESWATDTQYF.

This chain links TRBV6-5 with TRBJ1-2; D is perhaps TRBD1 (6 bases). Trimming took 0 bases from V and 8 from J, leaving 19 bases between them. The CDR3 totals 16 residues. Per the germline V gene, CDR1 is MNHEY and CDR2 is SVGAGI. The chain's CDR3 is CASSYSMIQGRGGYTF. For the CDR3, the DNA is TGTGCCAGCAGTTACTCGATGATACAGGGAAGAGGAGGCTACACCTTC.

V and J are TRBV2 and TRBJ2-5; D possibly corresponds to TRBD1 (6 bases). Germline CDR1 reads SNHLY; CDR2 reads FYNNEI. V was trimmed by 4 bases and J by 7 bases, leaving 19 bases between them. There are 15 residues in the CDR3. The CDR3 DNA reads as TGTGCCAGCAGTGGTTACAGGGCTACCCAAAGGACCCAGTACTTC. It yields the protein CASSGYRATQRTQYF.

With respect to this clone: Germline and junction disagree at one end, which may indicate a read error. This sequence joins TRBV7-9 and TRBJ2-5, with D maybe TRBD1 (6 bases). This CDR3 spans 14 amino acids. In germline, CDR1 is SEHNR, CDR2 FQNEAQ (reference sequence). The CDR3 sequence is CSSSLGGVQETQYF. Written as DNA, the CDR3 is TGTTCCAGCAGCTTAGGGGGAGTCCAAGAGACCCAGTACTTC.

The chain links TRBV7-2 to TRBJ1-2; D not resolved. The CDR3 runs 13 residues. V was pared by 3 bases and J by 7 bases, with 12 bases between. Germline CDR1 SGHTA, CDR2 FQGNSA. The CDR3 loop reads CASSFVYHGGYTF. In DNA form, the CDR3 reads TGTGCCAGCAGCTTCGTGTACCACGGTGGCTACACCTTC.

The chain is built from TRBV19 and TRBJ1-5, with D possibly matching TRBD1 (5 bases). Trimming removed 6 bases at V and 3 bases at J, with 12 bases between. The CDR3 consists of 14 residues. CDR1 LNHDA and CDR2 SQIVND come from the germline V gene (reference sequence). The CDR3 nucleotides are TGTGCCAGTAGCCCTGCGGGGGTCAATCAGCCCCAGCATTTT. Translating gives CASSPAGVNQPQHF. Based on the CDR3 plus reference TRBV19 and TRBJ1-5, the full variable domain is DGGITQSPKYLFRKEGQNVTLSCEQNLNHDAMYWYRQDPGQGLRLIYYSQIVNDFQKGDIAEGYSVSREKKESFPLTVTSAQKNPTAFYLCASSPAGVNQPQHFGDGTRLSIL.

The CDR3 spells CACNRRGPSSPLHF. The CDR3 DNA reads as TGTGCCTGCAATAGGAGGGGGCCTTCCTCACCCCTCCACTTT. The chain uses TRBV5-3 and TRBJ1-6; TRBD1 matches 7 bases. TRBV5-3 is assigned to the ORF class and has an uncertain function. The CDR3 extends over 14 amino acids. V lost 10 bases and J lost 10; bases outside the gene matches: 14.

This chain connects TRBV5-5 to TRBJ2-7; no firm D call. V was shortened by 4 bases and J by 2 bases, with 13 bases between the two germline ends. CDR3 length equals 14 residues. The germline V gene encodes CDR1 SGHKS and CDR2 YYEKEE (reference sequence). The CDR3 region is CASSPGLLTYEQYF. In DNA, the CDR3 is TGTGCCAGCAGCCCCGGTCTCCTAACCTACGAGCAGTACTTC.

This chain links TRBV6-5 with TRBJ1-1; TRBD1 matches at 8 bases. V was pared by 2 bases and J by 3 bases, with 2 bases of the junction left unmatched. The CDR3 totals 14 residues. Germline CDR1 is MNHEY and CDR2 is SVGAGI. The CDR3 coding sequence is TGTGCCAGCAGTTACGGCAGGGGGCACACTGAAGCTTTCTTT. Translating it yields CASSYGRGHTEAFF.

Comment on this clone: At one end, the junction sequence differs from germline, possibly due to a read error. This chain links TRBV9 with TRBJ2-5; a possible D gene is TRBD2 (5 bases). Looked up from germline, CDR1 is SGDLS and CDR2 is YYNGEE. This CDR3 contains 15 residues. CDR3 nucleotides: TGTGCCAGCAGCCCTAGGGAAGCGGCACAAGAGAGCCAGTACTTC. Encoded protein: CASSPREAAQESQYF. The variable domain in full, with the rest retrieved from reference TRBV9 and TRBJ2-5, is DSGVTQTPKHLITATGQRVTLRCSPRSGDLSVYWYQQSLDQGLQFLIQYYNGEERAKGNILERFSAQQFPDLHSELNLSSLELGDSALYFCASSPREAAQESQYFGPGTRLLVL.